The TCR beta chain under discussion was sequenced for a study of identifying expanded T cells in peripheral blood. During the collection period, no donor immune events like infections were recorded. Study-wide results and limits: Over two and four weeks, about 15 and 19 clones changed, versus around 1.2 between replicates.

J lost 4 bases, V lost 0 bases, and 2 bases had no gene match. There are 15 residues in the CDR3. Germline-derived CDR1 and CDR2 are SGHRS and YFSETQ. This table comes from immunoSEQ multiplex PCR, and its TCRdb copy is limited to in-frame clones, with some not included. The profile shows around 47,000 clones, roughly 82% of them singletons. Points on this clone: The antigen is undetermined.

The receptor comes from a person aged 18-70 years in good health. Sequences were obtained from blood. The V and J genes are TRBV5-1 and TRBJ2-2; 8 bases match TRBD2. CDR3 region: CASSLALAGTGELFF. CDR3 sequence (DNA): TGCGCCAGCAGCTTGGCCCTAGCGGGCACCGGGGAGCTGTTTTTT.